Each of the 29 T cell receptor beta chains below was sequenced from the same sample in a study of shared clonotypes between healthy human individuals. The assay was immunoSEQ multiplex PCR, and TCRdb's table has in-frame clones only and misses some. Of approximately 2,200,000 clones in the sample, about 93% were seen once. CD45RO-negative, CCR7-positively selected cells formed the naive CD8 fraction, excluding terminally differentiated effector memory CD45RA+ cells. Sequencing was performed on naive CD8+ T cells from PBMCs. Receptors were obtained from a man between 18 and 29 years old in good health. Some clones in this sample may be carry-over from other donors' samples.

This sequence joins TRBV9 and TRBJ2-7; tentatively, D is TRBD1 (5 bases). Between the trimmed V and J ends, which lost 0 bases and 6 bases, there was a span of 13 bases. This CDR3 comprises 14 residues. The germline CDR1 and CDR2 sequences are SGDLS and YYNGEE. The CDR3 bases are TGTGCCAGCAGCGTAGGGACACGCCTGGGCGAGCAGTACTTC. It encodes CASSVGTRLGEQYF.

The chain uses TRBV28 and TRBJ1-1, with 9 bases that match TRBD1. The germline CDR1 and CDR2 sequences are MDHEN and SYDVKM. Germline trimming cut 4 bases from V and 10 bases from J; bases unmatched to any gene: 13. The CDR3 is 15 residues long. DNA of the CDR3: TGTGCCAGCAGTTCGGGTTTTTCGGGACAGGGAATAGCTTTCTTT. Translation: CASSSGFSGQGIAFF.

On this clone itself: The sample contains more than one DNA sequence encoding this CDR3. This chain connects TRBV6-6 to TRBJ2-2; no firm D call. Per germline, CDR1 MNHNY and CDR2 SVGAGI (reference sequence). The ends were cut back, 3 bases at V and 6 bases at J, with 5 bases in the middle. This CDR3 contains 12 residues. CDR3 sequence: CASSYGAGELFF. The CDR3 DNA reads TGTGCCAGCAGTTATGGGGCCGGGGAGCTGTTTTTT.

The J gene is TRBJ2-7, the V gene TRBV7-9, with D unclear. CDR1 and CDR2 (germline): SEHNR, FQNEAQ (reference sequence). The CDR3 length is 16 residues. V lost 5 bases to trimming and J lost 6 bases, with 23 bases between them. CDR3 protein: CASSPQTDRVRLEQYF. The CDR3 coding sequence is TGTGCCAGCAGCCCCCAAACTGACCGGGTGAGACTCGAGCAGTACTTC.

CDR3 coding DNA: TGTGCCAGCAGCTTAGGTCCAGGGGGTGTCGTTGAAGCTTTCTTT. This encodes CASSLGPGGVVEAFF. The genes are TRBV13 and TRBJ1-1, with 7 bases aligning to TRBD1. With V trimmed by 0 bases and J by 7 bases, 8 bases remained unmatched. Germline V gives CDR1 PRHDT, CDR2 FYEKMQ (reference sequence). CDR3 length equals 15 residues.

CDR3 coding DNA: TGTGCCAGCAGGCTAGCGGGAGAGACCCAGTACTTC. This translates into CASRLAGETQYF. The chain recombines TRBV28 with TRBJ2-5; TRBD2 matches 8 bases. The CDR3 is 12 residues long. Germline CDR1 is MDHEN and CDR2 is SYDVKM. Trimming removed 6 bases from V and 4 bases from J; junction bases left unmatched: 1.

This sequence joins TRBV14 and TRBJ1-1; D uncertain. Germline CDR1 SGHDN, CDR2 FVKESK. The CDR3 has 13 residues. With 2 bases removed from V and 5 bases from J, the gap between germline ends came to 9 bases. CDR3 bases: TGTGCCAGCAGCCAAAAACTAGGAACTGAAGCTTTCTTT. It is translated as CASSQKLGTEAFF.

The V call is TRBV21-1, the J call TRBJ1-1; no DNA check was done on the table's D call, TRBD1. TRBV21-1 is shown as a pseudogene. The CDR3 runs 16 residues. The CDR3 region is CASSDDRKSLNTEAFF. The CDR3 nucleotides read TGTGCCAGCAGCGACGACAGGAAGAGCTTAAACACTGAAGCTTTCTTT.

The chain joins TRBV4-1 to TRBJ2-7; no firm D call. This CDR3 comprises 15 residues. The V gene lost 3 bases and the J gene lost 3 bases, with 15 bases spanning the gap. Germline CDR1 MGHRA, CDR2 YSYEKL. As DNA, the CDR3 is TGCGCCAGCAGCCAGCGGCAGGCAGGTAACTACGAGCAGTACTTC. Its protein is CASSQRQAGNYEQYF.

CDR3 sequence (DNA): TGTGCCAGCAGTCGAACGAACCTCTACGAGCAGTACTTC. Amino acid sequence: CASSRTNLYEQYF. This sequence joins TRBV28 and TRBJ2-7; D is ambiguous. There are 13 residues in the CDR3. Deletions cut 5 bases from V and 3 bases from J, with 11 bases between. Germline V lookup: CDR1 MDHEN, CDR2 SYDVKM.

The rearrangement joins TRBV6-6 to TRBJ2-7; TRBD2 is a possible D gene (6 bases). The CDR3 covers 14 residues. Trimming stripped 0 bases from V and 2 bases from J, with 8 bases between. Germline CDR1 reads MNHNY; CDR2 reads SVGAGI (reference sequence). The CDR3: CASSYSGLTYEQYF. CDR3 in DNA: TGTGCCAGCAGTTACTCGGGACTTACCTACGAGCAGTACTTC.

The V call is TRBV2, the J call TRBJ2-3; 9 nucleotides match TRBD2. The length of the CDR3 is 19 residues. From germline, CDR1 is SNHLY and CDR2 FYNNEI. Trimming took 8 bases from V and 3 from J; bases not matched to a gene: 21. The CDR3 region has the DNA TGTGCCAGCCGCCCGGTCGTAGCGGGAGACCCTTTCAGGACAGATACGCAGTATTTT. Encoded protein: CASRPVVAGDPFRTDTQYF. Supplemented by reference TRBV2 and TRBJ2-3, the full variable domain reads EPEVTQTPSHQVTQMGQEVILRCVPISNHLYFYWYRQILGQKVEFLVSFYNNEISEKSEIFDDQFSVERPDGSNFTLKIRSTKLEDSAMYFCASRPVVAGDPFRTDTQYFGPGTRLTVL.

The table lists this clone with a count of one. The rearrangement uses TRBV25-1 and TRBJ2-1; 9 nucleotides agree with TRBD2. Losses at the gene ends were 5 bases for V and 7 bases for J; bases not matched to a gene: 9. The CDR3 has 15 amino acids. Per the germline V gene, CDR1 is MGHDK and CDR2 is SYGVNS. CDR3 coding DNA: TGTGCCAGCAGTCAAGCGGGAGGTGGCATAAATGAGCAGTTCTTC. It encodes CASSQAGGGINEQFF.

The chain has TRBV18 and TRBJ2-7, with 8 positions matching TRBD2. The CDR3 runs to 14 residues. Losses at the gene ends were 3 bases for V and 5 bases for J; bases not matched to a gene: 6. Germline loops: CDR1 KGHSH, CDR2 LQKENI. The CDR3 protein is CASSPYGRADEQYF. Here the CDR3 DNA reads TGTGCCAGCTCACCTTACGGGAGGGCCGACGAGCAGTACTTC.

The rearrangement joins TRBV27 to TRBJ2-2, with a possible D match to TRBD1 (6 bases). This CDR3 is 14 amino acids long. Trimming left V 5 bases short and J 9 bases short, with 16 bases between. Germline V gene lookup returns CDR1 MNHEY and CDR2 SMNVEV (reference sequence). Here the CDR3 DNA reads TGTGCCAGCAGTCAACGGACGGGACACCGGGAGCTGTTTTTT. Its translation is CASSQRTGHRELFF.

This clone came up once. The CDR3 coding sequence is TGTGCCAGCTCACTAGGACAGGGAGTAATGAACACTGAAGCTTTCTTT. This sequence encodes CASSLGQGVMNTEAFF. This chain uses TRBV18 with TRBJ1-1, with 8 nucleotides matching TRBD1. CDR1 and CDR2 (germline): KGHSH, LQKENI. With 4 bases clipped from V and 0 bases from J, the junction kept 7 bases outside the gene matches. This CDR3 is 16 amino acids long.

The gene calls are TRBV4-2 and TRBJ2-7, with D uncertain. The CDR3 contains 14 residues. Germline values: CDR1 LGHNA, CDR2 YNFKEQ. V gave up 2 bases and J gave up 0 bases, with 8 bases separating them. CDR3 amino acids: CASSQPDSSYEQYF. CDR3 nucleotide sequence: TGTGCCAGCAGCCAACCCGATAGCTCCTACGAGCAGTACTTC.

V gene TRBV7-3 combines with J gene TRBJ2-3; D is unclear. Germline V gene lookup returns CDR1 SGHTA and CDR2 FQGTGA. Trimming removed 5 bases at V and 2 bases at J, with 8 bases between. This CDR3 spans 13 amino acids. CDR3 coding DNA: TGTGCCAGCAGCCCTCATCACACAGATACGCAGTATTTT. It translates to CASSPHHTDTQYF.

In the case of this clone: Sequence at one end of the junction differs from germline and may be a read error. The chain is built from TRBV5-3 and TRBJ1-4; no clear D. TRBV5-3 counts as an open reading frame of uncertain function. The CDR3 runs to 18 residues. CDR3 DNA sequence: TGTGCCAGAAGGTTGGAGGTGGCGGCAGACCCAACTAATGAAAAACTGTTTTTT. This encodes CARRLEVAADPTNEKLFF.

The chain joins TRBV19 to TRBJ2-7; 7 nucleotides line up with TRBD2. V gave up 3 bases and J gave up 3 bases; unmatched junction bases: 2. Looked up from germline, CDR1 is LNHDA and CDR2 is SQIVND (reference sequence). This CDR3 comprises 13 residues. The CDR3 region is CASSMGEGYEQYF. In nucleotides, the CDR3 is TGTGCCAGTAGTATGGGGGAGGGCTACGAGCAGTACTTC.

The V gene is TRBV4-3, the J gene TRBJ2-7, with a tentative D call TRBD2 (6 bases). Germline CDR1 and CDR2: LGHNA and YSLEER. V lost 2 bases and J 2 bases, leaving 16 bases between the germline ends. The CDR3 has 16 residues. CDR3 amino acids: CASSQLPSGVPYEQYF. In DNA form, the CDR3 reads TGCGCCAGCAGCCAACTACCGTCGGGGGTGCCCTACGAGCAGTACTTC.

CDR3: CASSPGRGIQYF. The CDR3, as DNA: TGTGCCAGCAGTCCTGGTCGGGGCATTCAGTACTTC. This chain connects TRBV28 to TRBJ2-4, with D possibly matching TRBD2 (5 bases). CDR3 size: 12 residues. Per germline, CDR1 MDHEN and CDR2 SYDVKM. Trimming took off 5 bases at V and 9 bases at J, with 11 bases between the two ends.

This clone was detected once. CDR3 DNA: TGTGCCAGCTCTCAGTTGGCAGCCAGCTACGAGCAGTACTTC. Translation: CASSQLAASYEQYF. The V call is TRBV5-4, the J call TRBJ2-7; D is ambiguous. Germline V gene sequence: CDR1 SGHNT, CDR2 YYREEE (reference sequence). CDR3 length equals 14 residues. The V end was cut by 7 bases, the J end by 3 bases, with 17 bases between.

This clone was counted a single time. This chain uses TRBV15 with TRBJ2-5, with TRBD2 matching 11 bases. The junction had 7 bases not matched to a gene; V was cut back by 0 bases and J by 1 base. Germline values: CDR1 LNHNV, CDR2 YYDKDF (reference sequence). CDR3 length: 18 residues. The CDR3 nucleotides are TGTGCCACCAGCAGAGATGGCCTAGCGGGAGGACCCCAAGAGACCCAGTACTTC. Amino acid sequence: CATSRDGLAGGPQETQYF.

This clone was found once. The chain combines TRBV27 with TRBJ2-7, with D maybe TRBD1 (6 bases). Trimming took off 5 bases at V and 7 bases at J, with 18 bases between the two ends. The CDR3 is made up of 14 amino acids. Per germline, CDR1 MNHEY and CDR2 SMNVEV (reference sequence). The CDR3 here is CASSPRDTPREQYF. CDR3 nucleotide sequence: TGTGCCAGCAGTCCACGGGACACCCCGCGAGAGCAGTACTTC.

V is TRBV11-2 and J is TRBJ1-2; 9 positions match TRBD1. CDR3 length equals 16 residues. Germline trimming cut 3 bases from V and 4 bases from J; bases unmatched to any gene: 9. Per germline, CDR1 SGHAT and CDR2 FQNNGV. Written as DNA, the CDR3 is TGTGCCAGCAGCTTTCACAGGGGGCCCGAGTTCTATGGCTACACCTTC. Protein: CASSFHRGPEFYGYTF. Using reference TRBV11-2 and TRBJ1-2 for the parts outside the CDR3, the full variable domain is EAGVAQSPRYKIIEKRQSVAFWCNPISGHATLYWYQQILGQGPKLLIQFQNNGVVDDSQLPKDRFSAERLKGVDSTLKIQPAKLEDSAVYLCASSFHRGPEFYGYTFGSGTRLTVV.

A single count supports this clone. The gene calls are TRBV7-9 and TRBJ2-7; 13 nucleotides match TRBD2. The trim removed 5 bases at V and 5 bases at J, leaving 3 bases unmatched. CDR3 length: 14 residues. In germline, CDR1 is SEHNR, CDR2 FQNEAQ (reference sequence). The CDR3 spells CASSHGLAGDEQYF. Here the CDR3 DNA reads TGTGCCAGCAGCCACGGACTAGCGGGAGACGAGCAGTACTTC. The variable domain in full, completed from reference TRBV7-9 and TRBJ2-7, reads DTGVSQNPRHKITKRGQNVTFRCDPISEHNRLYWYRQTLGQGPEFLTYFQNEAQLEKSRLLSDRFSAERPKGSFSTLEIQRTEQGDSAMYLCASSHGLAGDEQYFGPGTRLTVT.

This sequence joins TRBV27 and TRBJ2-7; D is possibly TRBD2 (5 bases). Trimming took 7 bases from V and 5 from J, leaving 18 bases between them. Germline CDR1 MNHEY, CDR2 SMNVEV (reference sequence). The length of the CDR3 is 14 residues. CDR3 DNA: TGTGCCAGCAAAGACGGTGGGGTCGGGAACGAGCAGTACTTC. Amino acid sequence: CASKDGGVGNEQYF.

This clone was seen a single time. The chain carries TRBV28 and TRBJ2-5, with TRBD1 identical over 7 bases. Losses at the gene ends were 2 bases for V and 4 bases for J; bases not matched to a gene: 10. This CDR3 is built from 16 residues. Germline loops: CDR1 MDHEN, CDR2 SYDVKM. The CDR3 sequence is CASSLRGGEDRETQYF. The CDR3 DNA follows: TGTGCCAGCAGTTTACGAGGGGGCGAAGATCGAGAGACCCAGTACTTC. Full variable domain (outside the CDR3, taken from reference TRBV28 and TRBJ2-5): DVKVTQSSRYLVKRTGEKVFLECVQDMDHENMFWYRQDPGLGLRLIYFSYDVKMKEKGDIPEGYSVSREKKERFSLILESASTNQTSMYLCASSLRGGEDRETQYFGPGTRLLVL.